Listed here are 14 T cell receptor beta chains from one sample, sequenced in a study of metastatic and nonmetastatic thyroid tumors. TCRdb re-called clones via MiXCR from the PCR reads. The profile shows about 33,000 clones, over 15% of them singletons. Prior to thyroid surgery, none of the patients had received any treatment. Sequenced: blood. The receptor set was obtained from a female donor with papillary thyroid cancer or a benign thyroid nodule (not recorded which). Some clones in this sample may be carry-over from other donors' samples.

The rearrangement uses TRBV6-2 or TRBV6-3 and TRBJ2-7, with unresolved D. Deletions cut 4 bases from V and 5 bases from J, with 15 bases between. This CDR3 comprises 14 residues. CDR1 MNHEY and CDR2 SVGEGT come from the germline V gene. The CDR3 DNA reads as TGTGCCAGCAGTTTAGAAGACGGGCCCCACGAGCAGTACTTC. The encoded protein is CASSLEDGPHEQYF.

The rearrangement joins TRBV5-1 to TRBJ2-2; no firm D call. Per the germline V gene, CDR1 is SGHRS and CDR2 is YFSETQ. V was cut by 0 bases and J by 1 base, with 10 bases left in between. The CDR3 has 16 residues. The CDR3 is CASSLDAAMNTGELFF. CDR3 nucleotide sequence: TGCGCCAGCAGCTTGGATGCGGCTATGAACACCGGGGAGCTGTTTTTT.

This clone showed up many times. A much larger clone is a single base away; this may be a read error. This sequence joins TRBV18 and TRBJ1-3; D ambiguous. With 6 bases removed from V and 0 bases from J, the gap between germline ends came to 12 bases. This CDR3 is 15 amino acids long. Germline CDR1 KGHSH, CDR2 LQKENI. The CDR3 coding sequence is TGTGCCAGCTCGCTGACCAGCCTCTCTGGAAACACCATATATTTT. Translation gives CASSLTSLSGNTIYF.

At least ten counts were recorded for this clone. The chain's CDR3 is CASSLIGGSGTETQYF. The CDR3 DNA sequence: TGTGCCAGCAGCTTAATAGGGGGCAGTGGTACGGAGACCCAGTACTTC. The genes are TRBV7-3 and TRBJ2-5; TRBD1 aligns across 7 bases. Trimming took 1 base from V and 5 from J; bases not matched to a gene: 10. Germline V gene lookup returns CDR1 SGHTA and CDR2 FQGTGA. The CDR3 is made up of 16 amino acids.

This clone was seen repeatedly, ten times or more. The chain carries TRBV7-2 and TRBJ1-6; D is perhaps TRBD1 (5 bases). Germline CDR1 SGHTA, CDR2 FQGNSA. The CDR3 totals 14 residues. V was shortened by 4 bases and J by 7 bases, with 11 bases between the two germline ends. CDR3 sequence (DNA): TGTGCCAGCAGCTCCCGGGACTTCAATTCACCCCTCCACTTT. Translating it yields CASSSRDFNSPLHF.

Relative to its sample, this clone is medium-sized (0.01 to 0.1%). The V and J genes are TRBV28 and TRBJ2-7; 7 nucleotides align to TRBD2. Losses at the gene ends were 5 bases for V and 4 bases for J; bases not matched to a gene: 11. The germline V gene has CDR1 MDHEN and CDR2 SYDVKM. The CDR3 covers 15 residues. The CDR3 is CASSIAVTGGYEQYF. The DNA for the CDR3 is TGTGCCAGCAGTATAGCGGTAACCGGGGGGTACGAGCAGTACTTC.

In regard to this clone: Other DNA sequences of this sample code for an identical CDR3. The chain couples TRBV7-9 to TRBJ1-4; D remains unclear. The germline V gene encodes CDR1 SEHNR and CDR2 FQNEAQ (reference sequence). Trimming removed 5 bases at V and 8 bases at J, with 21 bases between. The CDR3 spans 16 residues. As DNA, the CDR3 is TGTGCCAGCAGCCTAACAAGAGTCATGGGTAGGGAAAAACTGTTTTTT. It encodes CASSLTRVMGREKLFF.

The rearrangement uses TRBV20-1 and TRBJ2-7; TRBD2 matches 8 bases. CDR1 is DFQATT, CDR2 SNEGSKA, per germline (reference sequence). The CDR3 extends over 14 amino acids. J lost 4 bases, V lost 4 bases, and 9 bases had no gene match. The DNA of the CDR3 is TGCAGTGCTATTTTAAGCGGGAGCCTTTACGAGCAGTACTTC. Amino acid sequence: CSAILSGSLYEQYF.

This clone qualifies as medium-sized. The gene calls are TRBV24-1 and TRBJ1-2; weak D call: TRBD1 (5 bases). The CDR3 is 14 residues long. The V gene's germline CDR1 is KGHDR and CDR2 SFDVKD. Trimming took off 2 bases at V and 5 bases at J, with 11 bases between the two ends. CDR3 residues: CATSDSREGYGYTF. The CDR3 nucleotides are TGTGCCACCAGTGATTCCAGGGAGGGGTATGGCTACACCTTC.

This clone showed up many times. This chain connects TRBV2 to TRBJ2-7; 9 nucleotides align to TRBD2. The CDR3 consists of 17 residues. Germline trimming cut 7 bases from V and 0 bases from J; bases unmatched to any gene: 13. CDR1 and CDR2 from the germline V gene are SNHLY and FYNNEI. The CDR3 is CASKSRRSTSGSYEQYF. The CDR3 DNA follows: TGTGCCAGCAAATCCCGACGGTCGACTAGCGGCTCCTACGAGCAGTACTTC. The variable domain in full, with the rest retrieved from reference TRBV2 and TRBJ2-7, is EPEVTQTPSHQVTQMGQEVILRCVPISNHLYFYWYRQILGQKVEFLVSFYNNEISEKSEIFDDQFSVERPDGSNFTLKIRSTKLEDSAMYFCASKSRRSTSGSYEQYFGPGTRLTVT.

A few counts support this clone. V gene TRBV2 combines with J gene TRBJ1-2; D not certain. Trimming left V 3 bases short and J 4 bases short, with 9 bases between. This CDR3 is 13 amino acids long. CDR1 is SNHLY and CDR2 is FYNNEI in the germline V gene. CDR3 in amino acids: CASSETLPYGYTF. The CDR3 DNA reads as TGTGCCAGCAGTGAGACATTGCCCTATGGCTACACCTTC. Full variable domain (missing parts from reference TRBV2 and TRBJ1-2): EPEVTQTPSHQVTQMGQEVILRCVPISNHLYFYWYRQILGQKVEFLVSFYNNEISEKSEIFDDQFSVERPDGSNFTLKIRSTKLEDSAMYFCASSETLPYGYTFGSGTRLTVV.

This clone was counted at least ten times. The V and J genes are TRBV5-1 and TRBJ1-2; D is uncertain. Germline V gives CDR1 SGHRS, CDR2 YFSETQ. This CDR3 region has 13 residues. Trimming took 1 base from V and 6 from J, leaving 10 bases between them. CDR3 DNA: TGCGCCAGCAGCTTGTTGGGGTTTGATGGCTACACCTTC. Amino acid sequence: CASSLLGFDGYTF.

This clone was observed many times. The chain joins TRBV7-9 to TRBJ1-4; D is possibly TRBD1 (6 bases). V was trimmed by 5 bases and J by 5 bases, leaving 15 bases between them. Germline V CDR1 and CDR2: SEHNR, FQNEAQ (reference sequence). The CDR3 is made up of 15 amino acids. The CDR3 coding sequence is TGTGCCAGCAGCCCCCCAGGACAGCCCAATGAAAAACTGTTTTTT. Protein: CASSPPGQPNEKLFF.

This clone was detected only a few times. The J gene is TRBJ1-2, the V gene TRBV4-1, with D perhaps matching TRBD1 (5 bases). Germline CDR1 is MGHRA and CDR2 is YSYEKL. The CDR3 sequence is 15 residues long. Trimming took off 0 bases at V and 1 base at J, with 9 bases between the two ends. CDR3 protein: CASSQETDLNYGYTF. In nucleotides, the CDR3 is TGCGCCAGCAGCCAAGAGACAGACCTTAACTATGGCTACACCTTC.